The source of this TCR beta chain is a study of patients and donors after allogeneic stem cell transplantation. TCRdb fed the RT-PCR reads into MiXCR, producing one record per CDR3 protein. The sample holds about 160,000 distinct CDR3 sequences, approximately 30% seen once. V gave up 2 bases and J gave up 2 bases, with 12 bases separating them. Germline V gives CDR1 SGDLS, CDR2 YYNGEE. CDR3 length: 15 amino acids. Input material: blood, either unsorted or a sorted T cell fraction (not recorded which). The V and J genes are TRBV9 and TRBJ2-3; TRBD2 is a possible D gene (6 bases). This clonotype was sampled from a human donor who was either an allogeneic HSCT recipient or a stem cell or donor lymphocyte infusion donor (not recorded which). It is not recorded whose cells these are; they may come from a transplant donor. The CDR3 sequence is CASSVLGEVTDTQYF. The CDR3 nucleotides read TGTGCCAGCAGCGTCCTGGGGGAGGTCACAGATACGCAGTATTTT. The full variable domain, completed using reference TRBV9 and TRBJ2-3, is DSGVTQTPKHLITATGQRVTLRCSPRSGDLSVYWYQQSLDQGLQFLIQYYNGEERAKGNILERFSAQQFPDLHSELNLSSLELGDSALYFCASSVLGEVTDTQYFGPGTRLTVL.